Following are 24 T cell receptor beta chains from one sample sequenced in a study of technical replicates of blood from a few donors. Assay: immunoSEQ multiplex PCR; the TCRdb copy retains only in-frame clones and omits some. Counted here are tens of thousands of clones, approximately 97% occurring once; the ten biggest clones make up about 0.29%. The sequencing sample was made of T cells isolated from PBMCs. Source of these receptors: a human donor in good health.

The chain is built from TRBV9 and TRBJ1-2; TRBD1 matches 8 bases. CDR1 and CDR2 from the germline V gene are SGDLS and YYNGEE. The ends lost 3 bases at V and 8 bases at J; junction bases unmatched: 12. The CDR3 is made up of 15 amino acids. The DNA of the CDR3 is TGTGCCAGCAGCGCGGGCTCAGGGGGCGCAGAAGGCTACACCTTC. It codes for CASSAGSGGAEGYTF.

The rearrangement links TRBV29-1 to TRBJ1-1; D remains unclear. Germline-derived CDR1 and CDR2 are SQVTM and ANQGSEA. The CDR3 runs 13 residues. Trimming took off 0 bases at V and 2 bases at J, with 7 bases between the two ends. In DNA, the CDR3 is TGCAGCGTTGAAGACGGGGTTAACACTGAAGCTTTCTTT. Amino acid sequence: CSVEDGVNTEAFF. Full variable domain (outside the CDR3, taken from reference TRBV29-1 and TRBJ1-1): SAVISQKPSRDICQRGTSLTIQCQVDSQVTMMFWYRQQPGQSLTLIATANQGSEATYESGFVIDKFPISRPNLTFSTLTVSNMSPEDSSIYLCSVEDGVNTEAFFGQGTRLTVV.

The gene calls are TRBV30 and TRBJ2-1; 13 bases align to TRBD2. CDR1 is GTSNPN and CDR2 is SVGIG in the germline V gene (reference sequence). The trim removed 0 bases at V and 9 bases at J, leaving 5 bases unmatched. The CDR3 consists of 15 residues. The DNA of the CDR3 is TGTGCCTGGAGTGTTGGACTAGCGGGAGAGGTTGAGCAGTTCTTC. It specifies CAWSVGLAGEVEQFF.

The chain joins TRBV19 to TRBJ1-2, with D uncertain. The germline V and J ends were trimmed by 3 bases and 2 bases, with 19 bases remaining between them. This CDR3 is built from 17 residues. CDR1 is LNHDA and CDR2 is SQIVND in the germline V gene (reference sequence). The CDR3: CASSILRGGNANYGYTF. Here the CDR3 DNA reads TGTGCCAGTAGTATTCTTCGCGGCGGGAACGCAAACTATGGCTACACCTTC.

This clone was seen a single time. The rearrangement uses TRBV27 and TRBJ2-7, with TRBD2 matching over 8 bases. This CDR3 is built from 15 residues. CDR1 is MNHEY and CDR2 is SMNVEV in the germline V gene (reference sequence). Trimming at V came to 6 bases and at J to 3 bases, leaving 10 bases not matched to a gene. For the CDR3, the DNA is TGTGCCAGCAGAAGGACCGGGACTAGTTTCTACGAGCAGTACTTC. The encoded protein is CASRRTGTSFYEQYF.

The rearrangement uses TRBV7-2 and TRBJ2-7, with 8 bases identical to TRBD1. The CDR3 runs 15 residues. CDR1 SGHTA and CDR2 FQGNSA come from the germline V gene. Trimming cost V 1 base and J 3 bases; bases outside gene matches: 5. The CDR3 spells CASSLGGQGDYEQYF. The CDR3 coding sequence is TGTGCCAGCAGCTTAGGTGGACAGGGAGACTACGAGCAGTACTTC.

V usage is TRBV11-2 and J usage is TRBJ2-1, with 9 bases matching TRBD2. Germline V gives CDR1 SGHAT, CDR2 FQNNGV. Trimming cost V 5 bases and J 5 bases; bases outside gene matches: 7. The CDR3 length is 15 residues. The CDR3 bases are TGTGCCAGCAGCCTGAGCGGGAGGATGAACAATGAGCAGTTCTTC. Protein product: CASSLSGRMNNEQFF.

The chain couples TRBV15 to TRBJ2-2; possibly TRBD1 for D (6 bases). This CDR3 has 16 residues. V was clipped by 4 bases and J by 4 bases, with 16 bases between them. Germline loops: CDR1 LNHNV, CDR2 YYDKDF (reference sequence). The CDR3, as DNA: TGTGCCACCAGCATCCCCCGGGACACCCGCACCGGGGAGCTGTTTTTT. Translated: CATSIPRDTRTGELFF. Looking up the rest from reference TRBV15 and TRBJ2-2 gives the full variable domain: DAMVIQNPRYQVTQFGKPVTLSCSQTLNHNVMYWYQQKSSQAPKLLFHYYDKDFNNEADTPDNFQSRRPNTSFCFLDIRSPGLGDTAMYLCATSIPRDTRTGELFFGEGSRLTVL.

In this sample, this clone turned up a few times. This chain connects TRBV19 to TRBJ2-1; D may be TRBD1 (6 bases). The V end was cut by 7 bases, the J end by 7 bases, with 17 bases between. Germline V lookup: CDR1 LNHDA, CDR2 SQIVND (reference sequence). The CDR3 length is 14 residues. CDR3 in amino acids: CASTEQGKMNEQFF. CDR3 DNA: TGTGCCAGTACCGAACAGGGTAAGATGAATGAGCAGTTCTTC.

In its sample, this clone was seen once. The V gene is TRBV9, the J gene TRBJ2-3; 11 bases are shared with TRBD2. The CDR3 runs 16 residues. Germline values: CDR1 SGDLS, CDR2 YYNGEE. The V gene end was trimmed by 4 bases and the J gene end by 1 base; junction bases not matched to a gene: 5. Here the CDR3 reads CASSLPGLAGTDTQYF. The CDR3 coding sequence is TGTGCCAGCAGCTTGCCGGGACTAGCGGGCACAGATACGCAGTATTTT.

The chain couples TRBV27 to TRBJ2-7, with 7 bases matching TRBD2. CDR1 is MNHEY, CDR2 SMNVEV, per germline (reference sequence). This CDR3 contains 14 residues. J gave up 3 bases and V 3 bases, and 5 bases lay outside the gene matches. CDR3 sequence (DNA): TGTGCCAGCAGTTTCGGCCTAGCGGACTACGAGCAGTACTTC. It is translated as CASSFGLADYEQYF.

V is TRBV15 and J is TRBJ2-7; D gene unclear. Trimming cost V 3 bases and J 4 bases, with 4 bases left between them. Germline loops: CDR1 LNHNV, CDR2 YYDKDF (reference sequence). The CDR3 sequence is 11 residues long. CDR3 loop: CATSSNYEQYF. CDR3 DNA: TGTGCCACCAGCAGTAATTACGAGCAGTACTTC.

The gene calls are TRBV7-9 and TRBJ2-7, with 7 bases fitting TRBD1. With 2 bases clipped from V and 7 bases from J, the junction kept 2 bases outside the gene matches. The CDR3 totals 12 residues. In germline, CDR1 is SEHNR, CDR2 FQNEAQ (reference sequence). CDR3 bases: TGTGCCAGCAGCTTATTACAGGGGGAGCAGTACTTC. This codes for CASSLLQGEQYF.

J is TRBJ1-4 and V is TRBV5-1; D remains ambiguous. CDR1 and CDR2 (germline): SGHRS, YFSETQ. V was cut by 4 bases and J by 6 bases, with 10 bases left in between. This CDR3 has 13 residues. CDR3: CASSMRVDEKLFF. The CDR3, as DNA: TGCGCCAGCAGCATGAGAGTGGATGAAAAACTGTTTTTT.

V and J are TRBV7-9 and TRBJ2-7; TRBD2 aligns across 8 bases. V gave up 5 bases and J gave up 2 bases; unmatched junction bases: 8. The germline V gene encodes CDR1 SEHNR and CDR2 FQNEAQ (reference sequence). The CDR3 covers 15 residues. DNA for the CDR3: TGTGCCAGCAGCCTGGGACTAGAGGTAACCTACGAGCAGTACTTC. Translating gives CASSLGLEVTYEQYF.

The CDR3 bases are TGTGCCTGGAGTCCGGGACTAGCGTCCTACGAGCAGTACTTC. Its translation: CAWSPGLASYEQYF. The rearrangement links TRBV30 to TRBJ2-7, with 10 bases matching TRBD2. With V trimmed by 2 bases and J by 1 base, 2 bases remained unmatched. The germline V gene has CDR1 GTSNPN and CDR2 SVGIG (reference sequence). The CDR3 consists of 14 residues. Full variable domain (remainder filled in from reference TRBV30 and TRBJ2-7): SQTIHQWPATLVQPVGSPLSLECTVEGTSNPNLYWYRQAAGRGLQLLFYSVGIGQISSEVPQNLSASRPQDRQFILSSKKLLLSDSGFYLCAWSPGLASYEQYFGPGTRLTVT.

The V call is TRBV7-2, the J call TRBJ2-1, with TRBD2 identical over 7 bases. Germline CDR1 SGHTA, CDR2 FQGNSA. This CDR3 is 15 amino acids long. With V trimmed by 5 bases and J by 0 bases, 4 bases remained unmatched. CDR3: CASSGSGYSYNEQFF. DNA for the CDR3: TGTGCCAGCAGCGGTAGCGGGTACTCCTACAATGAGCAGTTCTTC.

The CDR3 DNA reads TGTGCCAGTAGAAGGGGGACAGCCAATCAGCCCCAGCATTTT. Its protein is CASRRGTANQPQHF. This chain links TRBV19 with TRBJ1-5; TRBD1 aligns across 7 bases. V lost 6 bases and J lost 3; bases outside the gene matches: 5. This CDR3 comprises 14 residues. CDR1 and CDR2 from the germline V gene are LNHDA and SQIVND (reference sequence).

The chain uses TRBV4-1 and TRBJ2-1, with TRBD2 matching over 8 bases. The germline V gene has CDR1 MGHRA and CDR2 YSYEKL. The CDR3 runs to 16 residues. V lost 4 bases, J lost 4 bases, and 9 bases stayed unmatched. The CDR3 bases are TGCGCCAGCAGCCTACGCCTCGCGGGAGGATACAATGAGCAGTTCTTC. It yields the protein CASSLRLAGGYNEQFF.

V gene TRBV30 combines with J gene TRBJ2-1, with TRBD2 matching 9 bases. Germline V gene data show CDR1 as GTSNPN and CDR2 as SVGIG (reference sequence). The CDR3 is 14 amino acids. J was trimmed by 4 bases and V by 8 bases; bases with no gene match: 9. The CDR3 DNA is TGTGCCGCCGAAAACGGACTAGCGTACAATGAGCAGTTCTTC. Translated: CAAENGLAYNEQFF.

The rearrangement uses TRBV11-1 and TRBJ2-7, with D tentatively TRBD1 (5 bases). The germline V gene has CDR1 SGHAT and CDR2 FQDESV (reference sequence). Trimming removed 6 bases at V and 6 bases at J, with 18 bases between. The CDR3 spans 14 residues. Here the CDR3 reads CASRLLVGASEQYF. The CDR3 coding sequence is TGTGCCAGCAGATTGCTAGTAGGGGCGTCCGAGCAGTACTTC.

The rearrangement links TRBV25-1 to TRBJ1-1; D not certain. The CDR3 is 12 amino acids. The V end lost 3 bases, the J end lost 11 bases, and 13 bases lay between the germline ends. Germline V gene lookup returns CDR1 MGHDK and CDR2 SYGVNS. CDR3 bases: TGTGCCAGCAGTGATGCCGTTCGGAGGGCTTTCTTT. Protein: CASSDAVRRAFF.

The chain carries TRBV2 and TRBJ2-7, with unresolved D. Germline CDR1 is SNHLY and CDR2 is FYNNEI. V was shortened by 4 bases and J by 1 base, with 11 bases between the two germline ends. This CDR3 comprises 14 residues. The CDR3 spells CASSAEQVSYEQYF. The CDR3 DNA sequence: TGTGCCAGCAGTGCCGAGCAGGTATCCTACGAGCAGTACTTC.

The J gene is TRBJ2-7, the V gene TRBV7-9, with D perhaps matching TRBD1 (5 bases). The V end was cut by 4 bases, the J end by 7 bases, with 8 bases between. This CDR3 region has 11 residues. Germline-derived CDR1 and CDR2 are SEHNR and FQNEAQ (reference sequence). The CDR3 spells CASSSGQEQYF. In nucleotides, the CDR3 is TGTGCCAGCAGCTCTGGACAAGAGCAGTACTTC.